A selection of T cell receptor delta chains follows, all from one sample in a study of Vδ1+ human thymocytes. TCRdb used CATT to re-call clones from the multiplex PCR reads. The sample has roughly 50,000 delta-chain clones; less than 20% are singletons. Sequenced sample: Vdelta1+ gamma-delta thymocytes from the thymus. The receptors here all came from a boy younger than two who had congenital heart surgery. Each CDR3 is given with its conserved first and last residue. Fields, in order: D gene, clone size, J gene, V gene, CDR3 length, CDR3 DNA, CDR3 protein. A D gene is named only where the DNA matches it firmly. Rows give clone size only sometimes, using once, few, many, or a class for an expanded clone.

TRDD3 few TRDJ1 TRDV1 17 TGTGCTCTTGGGGTTAATATGGGGGATACAGGGACCGATAAACTCATCTTT CALGVNMGDTGTDKLIF
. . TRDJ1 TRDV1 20 TGTGCTCTTGGGGACTCCAAATCCTCGCTACTCCATTCGACAACCGATAAACTCATCTTT CALGDSKSSLLHSTTDKLIF
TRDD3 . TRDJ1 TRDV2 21 TGTGCCTGTGACACCTGGGGGACCCTAAGTTTCCGGGGATACAAGGCCGATAAACTCATCTTT CACDTWGTLSFRGYKADKLIF
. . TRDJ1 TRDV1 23 TGTGCTCTTGGGGAACCCGAGTTGCTGAGGGGATCACCTCGTTCCCGTTTCACCGATAAACTCATCTTT CALGEPELLRGSPRSRFTDKLIF
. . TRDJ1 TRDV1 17 TGTGCTCTTGGGGCGGGCCTTCCCCACGTTGTCACCGATAAACTCATCTTT CALGAGLPHVVTDKLIF
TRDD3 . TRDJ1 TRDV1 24 TGTGCTCTTGGGGTTCGTTACAGCTTCCCCGATTTTTCCGTGGGGGATACCTACACCGATAAACTCATCTTT CALGVRYSFPDFSVGDTYTDKLIF
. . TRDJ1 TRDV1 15 TGTGCTCTTGGGGAACTCCCTGTGTACACCGATAAACTCATCTTT CALGELPVYTDKLIF
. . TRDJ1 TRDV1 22 TGTGCTCTTGGGGAATACCTGAGGGGGGACTTGCCAACCGCCGGAGACACCGATAAACTCATCTTT CALGEYLRGDLPTAGDTDKLIF
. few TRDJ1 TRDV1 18 TGTGCTCTTGGGGCCCCATTCGGGACATTGAAGGGGCCCACTAAACTCATCTTT CALGAPFGTLKGPTKLIF
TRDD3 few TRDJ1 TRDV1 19 TGTGCTCTTGGGCCTCCCGGGCGGGGGATACGCTCCTACGCCGATAAACTCATCTTT CALGPPGRGIRSYADKLIF
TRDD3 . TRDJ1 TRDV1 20 TGTGCTCTTGGGGATCGACTCCATTGGGAGGGGGGATTCCACGCCGATAAACTCATCTTT CALGDRLHWEGGFHADKLIF
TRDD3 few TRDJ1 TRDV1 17 TGTGCTCTTGGGGAAAATCTGGGGGTAGCGTACACCGATAAACTCATCTTT CALGENLGVAYTDKLIF
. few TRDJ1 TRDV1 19 TGTGCTCTTGGGGAACTATGGCCTACGGTACTGGGATACACCGATAAACTCATCTTT CALGELWPTVLGYTDKLIF
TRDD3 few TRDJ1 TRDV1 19 TGTGCTCTTGGGGGAAGCTCCTGCCTCCGGGGGATCCGGACCGATAAACTCATCTTT CALGGSSCLRGIRTDKLIF
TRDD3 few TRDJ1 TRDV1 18 TGTGCTCTTGGGGAACTCAGTACTGGGGGATTGTACACCGATAAACTCATCTTT CALGELSTGGLYTDKLIF
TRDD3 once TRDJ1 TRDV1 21 TGTGCTCTTGGGGAACTTCCCTATGCATCCGTACTGGGGGATACGCGCGATAAACTCATCTTT CALGELPYASVLGDTRDKLIF
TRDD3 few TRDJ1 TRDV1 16 TGTGCTCTTGGGGAACTCCCTAACTGGGGGATACTGCGACTCATCTTT CALGELPNWGILRLIF
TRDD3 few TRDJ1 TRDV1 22 TGTGCTCTTGGGGGCCTTCCTAGTGAGTATGCTGGGGGATATCGAGAAAACGATAAACTCATCTTT CALGGLPSEYAGGYRENDKLIF
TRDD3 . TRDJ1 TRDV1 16 TGTGCTCTTGGGGAAGTTGTACGTCCTGGGGGATCAGTACTCATCTTT CALGEVVRPGGSVLIF
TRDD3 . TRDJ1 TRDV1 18 TGTGCTCTTGGGGGGTCACTACGAAGTGGGGGATACGTCGATAAACTCATCTTC CALGGSLRSGGYVDKLIF
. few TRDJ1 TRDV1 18 TGTGCTCTTGGGGAAGGGTGCGGTACTGCGCCGTACACCGATAAACTCATCTTT CALGEGCGTAPYTDKLIF
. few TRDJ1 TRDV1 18 TGTGCTCTTGGGGAATTACTCCCCACCTACCCTGTTACCGATAAACTCATCTTT CALGELLPTYPVTDKLIF
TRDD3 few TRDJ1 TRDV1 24 TGTGCTCTTGGGGAACCTCTTCCAAGGGCCCCACTGGGGGATACGACGGGTCGTGCCGATAAACTCATCTTT CALGEPLPRAPLGDTTGRADKLIF
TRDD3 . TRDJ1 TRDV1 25 TGTGCTCTTGGGGCAACGTACTCTTCCCGCACCAGGGACTGGGGGATACGCTTGTACACCGATAAACTCATCTTT CALGATYSSRTRDWGIRLYTDKLIF
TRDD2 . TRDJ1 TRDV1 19 TGTGCTCTTGGGGGACCCTTCCTACGGGGGGTGATATACACCGATAAACTCATCTTT CALGGPFLRGVIYTDKLIF